Listed here are 3 T cell receptor beta chains from one sample, sequenced in a study of human T cells and chemical hapten exposure. Documented time point: patch test 2, 6 weeks after DPC sensitization. Treatment: therapeutic diphenylcyclopropenone sensitization with weekly scalp DPC. TCRdb re-called the RACE reads through MiXCR, storing one row per CDR3 protein. This table has more than 60,000 distinct CDR3 sequences, 10% appearing once. The specimen comprised whole blood, sampled in connection with sensitization to the hapten diphenylcyclopropenone (DPC). All receptors come from a woman between 45 and 60 years old with alopecia areata. Some clones in this sample may be carry-over from other donors' samples.

The chain uses TRBV12-5 and TRBJ2-1; the match to TRBD2 covers 8 bases. CDR3 length: 16 residues. Losses at the gene ends were 0 bases for V and 9 bases for J; bases not matched to a gene: 10. Germline V gives CDR1 LGHNT, CDR2 FRNRAP. This CDR3 is CASGLVDSGSSSEQFF. The CDR3 region has the DNA TGTGCTAGTGGTTTGGTAGACAGCGGGAGTAGCTCTGAGCAGTTCTTC.

V and J are TRBV29-1 and TRBJ1-1; a possible D gene is TRBD1 (5 bases). CDR3 length equals 13 residues. CDR1 and CDR2 (germline): SQVTM, ANQGSEA. The V and J ends lost 6 bases and 0 bases respectively, with 11 bases between them. As DNA, the CDR3 is TGCAGCGTGACCAGGGCCTTGAACACTGAAGCTTTCTTT. This codes for CSVTRALNTEAFF.

This clonotype was recorded many times. The gene calls are TRBV6-4 and TRBJ2-2; 7 bases agree with TRBD1. This CDR3 has 14 amino acids. CDR1 and CDR2 (germline): MRHNA, SNTAGT. V shed 6 bases and J 2 bases; nucleotides not matched to a gene: 3. The CDR3 region is CASRHRGNTGELFF. CDR3 sequence (DNA): TGTGCCAGCAGGCACAGGGGCAACACCGGGGAGCTGTTTTTT.